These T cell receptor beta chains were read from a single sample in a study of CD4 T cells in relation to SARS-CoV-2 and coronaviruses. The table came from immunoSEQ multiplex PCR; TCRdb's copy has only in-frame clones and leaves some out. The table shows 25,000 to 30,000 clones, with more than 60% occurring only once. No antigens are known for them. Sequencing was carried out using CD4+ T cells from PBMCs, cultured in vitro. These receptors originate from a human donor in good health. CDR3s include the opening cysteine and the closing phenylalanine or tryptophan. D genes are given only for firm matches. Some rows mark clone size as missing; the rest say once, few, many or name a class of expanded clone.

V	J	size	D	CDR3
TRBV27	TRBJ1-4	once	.	CASRPPQWTNEKLFF
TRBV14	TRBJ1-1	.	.	CASSQTRGDGEAFF
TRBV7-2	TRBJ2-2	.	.	CASSLPNTGELFF
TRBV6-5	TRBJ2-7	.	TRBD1	CASRGQGAGEQYF
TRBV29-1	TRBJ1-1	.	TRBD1	CSVEGDRVGTEAFF
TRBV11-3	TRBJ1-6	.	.	CASSLVGEIRSPLHF
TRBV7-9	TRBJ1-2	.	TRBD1	CASSLFGQGDGYTF
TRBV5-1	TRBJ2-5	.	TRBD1	CASSPLSLQGARETQYF
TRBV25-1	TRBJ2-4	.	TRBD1	CASSDAGGSNIQYF
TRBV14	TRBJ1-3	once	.	CASSQVGGRGGNTIYF
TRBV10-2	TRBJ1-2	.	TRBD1	CASSEAGGYGYTF
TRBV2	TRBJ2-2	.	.	CASSKGHSNTGELFF
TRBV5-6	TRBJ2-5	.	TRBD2	CASSFLAGGETQYF
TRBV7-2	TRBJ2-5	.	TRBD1	CASSPQGDGETQYF
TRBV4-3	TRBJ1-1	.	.	CASSQSQGMNTEAFF
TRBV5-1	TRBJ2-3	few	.	CASMSRDSFFGTQYF
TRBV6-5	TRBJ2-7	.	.	CASSYNGPYEQYF